These 18 T cell receptor beta chains were all obtained from the same sample, sequenced in a study of shared clonotypes between healthy human individuals. The repertoire was sequenced with immunoSEQ multiplex PCR; TCRdb's copy has only in-frame clones and lacks some. The data show some 2,500,000 clones, under 95% seen once. The sample taken for sequencing was naive CD4+ T cells from PBMCs. Stated subset: CD45RA+ positively selected. These receptors were obtained from a man younger than 35 in good health. Some clones in this sample may be carry-over from other donors' samples.

J is TRBJ2-3 and V is TRBV2; 12 bases map to TRBD2. The CDR3 consists of 15 residues. Losses at the gene ends were 7 bases for V and 5 bases for J; bases not matched to a gene: 7. Germline lookup yields CDR1 SNHLY and CDR2 FYNNEI. The CDR3 sequence: CASNRLAGEVDTQYF. In DNA, the CDR3 is TGTGCCAGCAACAGACTAGCGGGAGAGGTAGATACGCAGTATTTT. The full variable domain, in which reference TRBV2 and TRBJ2-3 provide the parts outside the CDR3, is EPEVTQTPSHQVTQMGQEVILRCVPISNHLYFYWYRQILGQKVEFLVSFYNNEISEKSEIFDDQFSVERPDGSNFTLKIRSTKLEDSAMYFCASNRLAGEVDTQYFGPGTRLTVL.

The sample holds one count of this clone. V gene TRBV4-1 combines with J gene TRBJ1-2; D is undetermined. This CDR3 spans 13 amino acids. With 4 bases removed from V and 6 bases from J, the gap between germline ends came to 12 bases. CDR1 is MGHRA, CDR2 YSYEKL, per germline. The CDR3 here is CASSPRHFDGYTF. The DNA for the CDR3 is TGCGCCAGCAGCCCCCGACATTTTGATGGCTACACCTTC.

The V gene is TRBV7-2, the J gene TRBJ2-1, with D possibly being TRBD2 (5 bases). Trimming cost V 2 bases and J 0 bases, with 8 bases left between them. Germline CDR1 SGHTA, CDR2 FQGNSA. CDR3 size: 15 residues. Written as DNA, the CDR3 is TGTGCCAGCAGCTTAATCCGGGACTCCTACAATGAGCAGTTCTTC. Translated, it gives CASSLIRDSYNEQFF. The whole variable domain, filled in from reference TRBV7-2 and TRBJ2-1, reads GAGVSQSPSNKVTEKGKDVELRCDPISGHTALYWYRQSLGQGLEFLIYFQGNSAPDKSGLPSDRFSAERTGGSVSTLTIQRTQQEDSAVYLCASSLIRDSYNEQFFGPGTRLTVL.

CDR3 DNA sequence: TGTGCCCCGGCGGTCCTTTCACGAATAAACAATGAGCAGTTCTTC. Translation gives CAPAVLSRINNEQFF. The genes are TRBV28 and TRBJ2-1; D remains unclear. Germline values: CDR1 MDHEN, CDR2 SYDVKM. The length of the CDR3 is 15 residues. Trimming shortened V by 11 bases and J by 5 bases, and 22 bases separated the two germline ends.

The chain links TRBV6-4 to TRBJ2-1, with D perhaps TRBD1 or TRBD2 (5 bases each). V was trimmed by 11 bases and J by 0 bases, leaving 11 bases between them. The CDR3 is 13 residues long. CDR1 MRHNA and CDR2 SNTAGT come from the germline V gene. CDR3 in DNA: TGTGCCCCCGGGGCAAGCTCCTACAATGAGCAGTTCTTC. Amino acids: CAPGASSYNEQFF.

This clone was observed a single time. In the same sample, other DNA sequences code for this CDR3. The chain links TRBV28 to TRBJ1-2; D is unclear. This CDR3 is built from 13 residues. Germline CDR1 MDHEN, CDR2 SYDVKM. V was shortened by 3 bases and J by 3 bases, with 8 bases between the two germline ends. CDR3 amino acids: CASSLSRDYGYTF. CDR3 DNA: TGTGCCAGCAGTTTGTCGAGGGACTATGGCTACACCTTC.

This chain joins TRBV4-1 and TRBJ2-1, with D possibly TRBD2 on 6 matching bases. Germline V gene sequence: CDR1 MGHRA, CDR2 YSYEKL. The CDR3 consists of 15 residues. V shed 4 bases and J shed 4 bases, with 14 bases lying between them. In DNA form, the CDR3 reads TGCGCCAGCAGCCGGATGGAGGGCCCTTACAATGAGCAGTTCTTC. Its translation: CASSRMEGPYNEQFF.

The chain couples TRBV5-6 to TRBJ2-3; D is possibly TRBD1 (6 bases). The germline V gene has CDR1 SGHDT and CDR2 YYEEEE. The CDR3 is 15 residues long. Trimming stripped 0 bases from V and 4 bases from J, with 12 bases between. The CDR3 sequence: CASSLAYRAADTQYF. The CDR3 nucleotides read TGTGCCAGCAGCTTGGCATACAGGGCGGCAGATACGCAGTATTTT.

This rearrangement joins TRBV19 to TRBJ2-5; D uncertain. The CDR3 length is 16 residues. Germline V gene data show CDR1 as LNHDA and CDR2 as SQIVND (reference sequence). V was shortened by 0 bases and J by 6 bases, with 17 bases between the two germline ends. In nucleotides, the CDR3 is TGTGCCAGTAGTATAGATTACGGCAGACTTGTTAAGACCCAGTACTTC. This translates into CASSIDYGRLVKTQYF.

The chain is built from TRBV10-1 and TRBJ1-2; tentatively, D is TRBD1 (5 bases). The CDR3 runs to 10 residues. Germline CDR1 and CDR2: WNHNN and SYGVQD (reference sequence). With 6 bases removed from V and 12 bases from J, the gap between germline ends came to 11 bases. Here the CDR3 DNA reads TGCGCCAGCAGCAATGACAGAAACACCTTC. Amino acids: CASSNDRNTF.

The V gene is TRBV19, the J gene TRBJ2-2, with 8 bases that match TRBD1. Germline CDR1 is LNHDA and CDR2 is SQIVND (reference sequence). V gave up 7 bases and J gave up 7 bases; unmatched junction bases: 14. There are 16 residues in the CDR3. CDR3 DNA sequence: TGTGCCAGTACGAGTATGAGTCAGGGGGCGGTCGGGGAGCTGTTTTTT. It codes for CASTSMSQGAVGELFF.

This chain joins TRBV28 and TRBJ1-3; 9 positions agree with TRBD1. CDR3 length equals 16 residues. J lost 3 bases, V lost 6 bases, and 9 bases had no gene match. Germline CDR1 is MDHEN and CDR2 is SYDVKM. CDR3 loop: CASRPTGGKGGNTIYF. The DNA for the CDR3 is TGTGCCAGCAGACCTACAGGGGGCAAGGGTGGAAACACCATATATTTT.

The genes are TRBV6-6 and TRBJ1-2; D gene ambiguous. The CDR3 has 14 residues. Germline CDR1 MNHNY, CDR2 SVGAGI (reference sequence). With 2 bases removed from V and 4 bases from J, the gap between germline ends came to 11 bases. CDR3 region: CASSYARTGYGYTF. As DNA, the CDR3 is TGTGCCAGCAGTTACGCAAGGACGGGCTATGGCTACACCTTC.

This chain connects TRBV28 to TRBJ1-1; D may be TRBD1 (5 bases). This CDR3 contains 17 residues. The germline V gene encodes CDR1 MDHEN and CDR2 SYDVKM. The V end lost 4 bases, the J end lost 1 base, and 19 bases lay between the germline ends. This CDR3 reads CASSSAGLKGKNTEAFF. The CDR3 coding sequence is TGTGCCAGCAGTTCGGCTGGGCTGAAGGGGAAGAACACTGAAGCTTTCTTT.

Of note for this clone: The same CDR3 can be traced to other DNA sequences in this sample. This rearrangement joins TRBV2 to TRBJ2-7; 11 nucleotides line up with TRBD1. V was pared by 6 bases and J by 0 bases, with 1 base of the junction left unmatched. The CDR3 loop spans 14 amino acids. Germline assignment: CDR1 SNHLY and CDR2 FYNNEI. CDR3 bases: TGTGCCAGCAGGGGACAGGGGGTCTCCTACGAGCAGTACTTC. Its translation: CASRGQGVSYEQYF.

The V call is TRBV12-5, the J call TRBJ2-1, with TRBD2 matching over 11 bases. After removal of 4 bases from V and 12 bases from J, the junction contained 8 bases not matched to a gene. The germline gives CDR1 LGHNT, CDR2 FRNRAP. The CDR3 has 14 residues. CDR3 sequence: CASGSGLAGSRQFF. CDR3 DNA: TGTGCTAGTGGTTCAGGACTAGCGGGCTCGAGGCAGTTCTTC.

This chain uses TRBV5-1 with TRBJ2-1; D may be TRBD2 (5 bases). The V and J ends lost 4 bases and 0 bases respectively, with 11 bases between them. The germline CDR1 and CDR2 sequences are SGHRS and YFSETQ. The CDR3 is made up of 15 amino acids. CDR3 nucleotides: TGCGCCAGCAGCAGGACTCTGAGCTCCTACAATGAGCAGTTCTTC. The encoded protein is CASSRTLSSYNEQFF.

The chain has TRBV5-5 and TRBJ1-1; no clear D gene. With 3 bases removed from V and 0 bases from J, the gap between germline ends came to 18 bases. Germline CDR1 SGHKS, CDR2 YYEKEE (reference sequence). This CDR3 spans 17 amino acids. The CDR3 region is CASSYQNRAPLNTEAFF. DNA of the CDR3: TGTGCCAGCAGCTACCAGAACCGTGCACCCCTGAACACTGAAGCTTTCTTT.